The 5 T cell receptor beta chains presented below share a single source sample, sequenced in a study of T cells in Graves' hyperthyroidism and ophthalmopathy. TCR beta CDR3 sequences were amplified from RNA transcripts. Initially, a first-round RT-PCR of the TCR CDR3 employed the HTBI primer set. MiXCR, applied by TCRdb to the multiplex PCR reads, yields one record per CDR3 protein. The sample carries about 480,000 distinct CDR3 sequences, around 15% recorded once. The sequencing input was blood. The receptor set was obtained from a woman younger than 30 with Graves' hyperthyroidism.

This clonotype has a count of ten or more. V gene TRBV28 combines with J gene TRBJ1-1; D is possibly TRBD1 (5 bases). The CDR3 loop spans 15 amino acids. Looked up from germline, CDR1 is MDHEN and CDR2 is SYDVKM. V was pared by 5 bases and J by 1 base, with 14 bases between. The CDR3 region is CASSPGGGGNTEAFF. The CDR3 coding sequence is TGTGCCAGCAGTCCAGGTGGGGGGGGGAACACTGAAGCTTTCTTT. The full variable domain, rest sourced from reference TRBV28 and TRBJ1-1, is DVKVTQSSRYLVKRTGEKVFLECVQDMDHENMFWYRQDPGLGLRLIYFSYDVKMKEKGDIPEGYSVSREKKERFSLILESASTNQTSMYLCASSPGGGGNTEAFFGQGTRLTVV.

In this sample, this clonotype turned up many times. The V gene is TRBV11-3, the J gene TRBJ1-1; D may be TRBD1 (5 bases). Trimming cost V 1 base and J 0 bases, with 9 bases left between them. CDR1 and CDR2 (germline): SGHNT, YENEEA. The CDR3 contains 15 residues. This CDR3 is CASSLVARVNTEAFF. CDR3 in DNA: TGTGCCAGCAGCTTAGTGGCCAGGGTGAACACTGAAGCTTTCTTT.

This clonotype was recorded a few times. This rearrangement joins TRBV20-1 to TRBJ2-7, with 10 bases matching TRBD2. The J segment lost 0 bases and the V segment lost 6 bases, leaving 5 bases of the junction unmatched. Germline CDR1 DFQATT, CDR2 SNEGSKA (reference sequence). CDR3 size: 14 residues. This CDR3 reads CSAKGLAVSYEQYF. The CDR3 DNA reads as TGCAGTGCAAAAGGACTAGCGGTCTCCTACGAGCAGTACTTC.

The sample holds many counts of this clonotype. The gene calls are TRBV11-3 and TRBJ2-3; 14 bases fit TRBD2. The CDR3 contains 17 residues. J gave up 0 bases and V 3 bases, and 2 bases lay outside the gene matches. Germline V gene lookup returns CDR1 SGHNT and CDR2 YENEEA. The CDR3 DNA reads TGTGCCAGCAGCTTCGGGACTAGCGGGAGCAGCACAGATACGCAGTATTTT. It codes for CASSFGTSGSSTDTQYF.

This clonotype appeared many times. This sequence joins TRBV11-3 and TRBJ2-6; no reliable D call. Germline assignment: CDR1 SGHNT and CDR2 YENEEA. This CDR3 is 16 amino acids long. Trimming took 5 bases from V and 0 from J, leaving 11 bases between them. The DNA of the CDR3 is TGTGCCAGCAGCCCCAGACCGAACTCTGGGGCCAACGTCCTGACTTTC. Translated: CASSPRPNSGANVLTF.